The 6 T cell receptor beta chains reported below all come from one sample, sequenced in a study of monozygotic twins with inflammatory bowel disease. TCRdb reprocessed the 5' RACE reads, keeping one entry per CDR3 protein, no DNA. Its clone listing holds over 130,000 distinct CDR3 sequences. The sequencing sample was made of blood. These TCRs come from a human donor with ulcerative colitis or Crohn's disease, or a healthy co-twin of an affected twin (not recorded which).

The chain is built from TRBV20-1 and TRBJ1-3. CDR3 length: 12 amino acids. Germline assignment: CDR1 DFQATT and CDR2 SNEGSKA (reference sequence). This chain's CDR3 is CSAIVIGNTIYF.

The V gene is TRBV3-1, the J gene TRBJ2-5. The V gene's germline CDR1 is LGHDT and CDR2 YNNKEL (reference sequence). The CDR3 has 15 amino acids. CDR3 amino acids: CASSHEVRDQETQYF.

The CDR3 reads CASSYVSGGITDTQYF. The chain is built from TRBV6-5 and TRBJ2-3; with no DNA, the TCRdb D assignment of TRBD2 cannot be verified. Germline lookup yields CDR1 MNHEY and CDR2 SVGAGI. This CDR3 has 16 amino acids.

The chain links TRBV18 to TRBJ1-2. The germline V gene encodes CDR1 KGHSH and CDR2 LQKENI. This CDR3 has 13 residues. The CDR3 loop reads CASSPGHPEGYTF.

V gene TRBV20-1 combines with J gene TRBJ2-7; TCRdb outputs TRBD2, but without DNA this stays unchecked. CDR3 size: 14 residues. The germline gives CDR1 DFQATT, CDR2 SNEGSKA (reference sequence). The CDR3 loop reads CSGGGNSLGYEQYF.

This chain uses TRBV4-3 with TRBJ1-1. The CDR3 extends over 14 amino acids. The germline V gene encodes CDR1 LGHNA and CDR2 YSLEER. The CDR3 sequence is CASSQDWRIEGAFF.